This TCR beta chain emerged from a study of glioma-infiltrating T cells. Study findings and constraints: Tissue and blood shared very few CDR3 sequences. Above-expected tissue-blood divergence occurred in all gliomas, most in low-grade ones.

Germline CDR1 is SQVTM and CDR2 is ANQGSEA. This CDR3 contains 13 residues. Trimming at V came to 6 bases and at J to 2 bases, leaving 5 bases not matched to a gene. There are many counts of this clonotype. Its antigen is still unknown. Using RNA template, CDR3s of TCR alpha and beta were amplified with iRepertoire arm-PCR. Input was roughly 95-400 ng of tissue mRNA or PBMC total RNA. TCRdb re-derived calls from the multiplex PCR reads in MiXCR, one entry per CDR3 protein. The sample includes roughly 100,000 distinct CDR3 sequences, 35% to 45% of them seen just once. This TCR was recovered from a human donor with low-grade glioma or glioblastoma, undergoing nonglioma brain surgery, or in good health (not recorded which). V gene TRBV29-1 combines with J gene TRBJ2-7; 9 positions match TRBD2. Source material: glioma tissue, nonneoplastic brain tissue, or PBMCs (not recorded which). In nucleotides, the CDR3 is TGCAGCGTCCGACTAGCGGCAACCTACGAGCAGTACTTC. Translation gives CSVRLAATYEQYF.